This TCR beta chain was recovered during a study of blood T cell repertoires in COVID-19. Study-level information: Both acute and convalescent COVID-19 samples were obtained from the United States, Italy and Spain. PBMCs, B-cell-depleted T cells, or T cells provided the cDNA or gDNA that made up the material.

Germline V gene lookup returns CDR1 SGHKS and CDR2 YYEKEE (reference sequence). This CDR3 spans 14 amino acids. V gave up 2 bases and J gave up 3 bases, with 11 bases separating them. In its sample, this clone was seen once. Authors' processing steps: Scientists estimated how many nucleated cells there were by amplifying reference gene primers. Assay used: immunoSEQ multiplex PCR; TCRdb lists only in-frame clones, some missing. V and J calls and clone size are those listed in that table; D and trimming were worked out from the DNA. The sample yields 150,000 to 200,000 clones, around 85% seen once. The sequencing sample was made of peripheral blood. J is TRBJ1-1 and V is TRBV5-5; possible D gene TRBD1, 6 bases. The TCR comes from a woman aged 60-70 years with acute or convalescent COVID-19. The CDR3 region is CASSFTGRDTEAFF. Here the CDR3 DNA reads TGTGCCAGCAGCTTTACAGGGCGTGACACTGAAGCTTTCTTT.